The 28 T cell receptor beta chains presented below share a single source sample, sequenced in a study of human T cells and chemical hapten exposure. Time point defined: patch test 3, about 24 weeks after DPC sensitization. Specified treatment: therapeutic diphenylcyclopropenone sensitization with weekly scalp DPC. Each CDR3 protein gets one entry after TCRdb re-called the RACE reads with MiXCR. Of fewer than 200,000 distinct CDR3 sequences listed, 28% are singletons. The starting material was whole blood, obtained in connection with sensitization to the hapten diphenylcyclopropenone (DPC). These receptors originate from a woman aged 18 to 35 with alopecia areata. Some clones in this sample may be carry-over from other donors' samples.

The chain is built from TRBV7-3 and TRBJ2-2, with D perhaps matching TRBD2 (6 bases). The V end lost 5 bases, the J end lost 4 bases, and 11 bases lay between the germline ends. The CDR3 consists of 14 residues. Germline V gives CDR1 SGHTA, CDR2 FQGTGA. The CDR3 sequence: CASSHGTSTGELFF. The CDR3 bases are TGTGCCAGCAGCCACGGGACTTCCACCGGGGAGCTGTTTTTT.

The gene calls are TRBV29-1 and TRBJ1-2; possibly TRBD1 for D (5 bases). In germline, CDR1 is SQVTM, CDR2 ANQGSEA. The CDR3 has 12 amino acids. V dropped 4 bases and J dropped 4 bases, with 10 bases sitting between them. The CDR3, as DNA: TGCAGCGTTGCCGGGGCCGCCTATGGCTACACCTTC. This translates into CSVAGAAYGYTF.

The chain joins TRBV4-3 to TRBJ2-5; D perhaps matches TRBD2 (6 bases). V was clipped by 6 bases and J by 0 bases, with 11 bases between them. Germline values: CDR1 LGHNA, CDR2 YSLEER. This CDR3 region has 14 residues. Written as DNA, the CDR3 is TGCGCCAGCAGTTACCGGGAGTACCAAGAGACCCAGTACTTC. Translated: CASSYREYQETQYF.

The chain combines TRBV5-4 with TRBJ1-1; 8 bases agree with TRBD1. V shed 9 bases and J 9 bases; nucleotides not matched to a gene: 10. Germline assignment: CDR1 SGHNT and CDR2 YYREEE (reference sequence). The CDR3 covers 12 residues. The DNA for the CDR3 is TGTGCCACTCCGACTGGACAGGGTAAAGCTTTCTTT. Protein: CATPTGQGKAFF.

The chain's CDR3 is CASSSPGDIYNEQFF. Here the CDR3 DNA reads TGTGCCAGCAGCTCCCCCGGTGACATCTACAATGAGCAGTTCTTC. J is TRBJ2-1 and V is TRBV11-2; D gene ambiguous. Trimming took 4 bases from V and 3 from J, leaving 13 bases between them. The length of the CDR3 is 15 residues. Germline V CDR1 and CDR2: SGHAT, FQNNGV.

In this sample, this clonotype turned up a few times. The genes are TRBV7-2 and TRBJ2-7, with D possibly being TRBD1 or TRBD2 (6 bases each). Trimming removed 1 base from V and 9 bases from J, with 22 bases in between. The CDR3 has 16 residues. Germline V gene lookup returns CDR1 SGHTA and CDR2 FQGNSA. CDR3 amino acids: CASSLGGTESKGGQYF. CDR3 sequence (DNA): TGTGCCAGCAGCTTAGGAGGGACTGAGTCGAAAGGGGGGCAGTACTTC. Full variable domain (remainder filled in from reference TRBV7-2 and TRBJ2-7): GAGVSQSPSNKVTEKGKDVELRCDPISGHTALYWYRQSLGQGLEFLIYFQGNSAPDKSGLPSDRFSAERTGGSVSTLTIQRTQQEDSAVYLCASSLGGTESKGGQYFGPGTRLTVT.

The rearrangement uses TRBV7-2 and TRBJ2-7; 12 bases fit TRBD2. Germline CDR1 reads SGHTA; CDR2 reads FQGNSA. The CDR3 covers 16 residues. V was clipped by 4 bases and J by 5 bases; unmatched bases: 9. The chain's CDR3 is CASSSYVLAGGHEQYF. The CDR3 DNA reads as TGTGCCAGCAGCTCTTACGTACTAGCGGGGGGCCACGAGCAGTACTTC. The full variable domain, with the rest looked up from reference TRBV7-2 and TRBJ2-7, is GAGVSQSPSNKVTEKGKDVELRCDPISGHTALYWYRQSLGQGLEFLIYFQGNSAPDKSGLPSDRFSAERTGGSVSTLTIQRTQQEDSAVYLCASSSYVLAGGHEQYFGPGTRLTVT.

J is TRBJ1-1 and V is TRBV29-1; 8 bases map to TRBD1. CDR1 is SQVTM and CDR2 is ANQGSEA in the germline V gene. V was clipped by 8 bases and J by 8 bases; unmatched bases: 7. The CDR3 loop spans 11 amino acids. Here the CDR3 DNA reads TGCAGCAGCCAGGGGGCGTTCGAAGCTTTCTTT. This translates into CSSQGAFEAFF.

The chain joins TRBV5-1 to TRBJ2-5; perhaps TRBD2 as D (6 bases). The germline CDR1 and CDR2 sequences are SGHRS and YFSETQ. The CDR3 covers 15 residues. V was shortened by 7 bases and J by 5 bases, with 21 bases between the two germline ends. CDR3 residues: CASRAGSLDAETQYF. CDR3 in DNA: TGCGCCAGCCGCGCGGGGTCCTTAGACGCGGAGACCCAGTACTTC.

The CDR3 sequence is CSVPRDRSGYEQFF. DNA for the CDR3: TGCAGCGTTCCCCGGGACAGATCAGGTTATGAGCAGTTCTTC. The V and J genes are TRBV29-1 and TRBJ2-1; 7 bases align to TRBD1. The J segment lost 8 bases and the V segment lost 5 bases, leaving 12 bases of the junction unmatched. The CDR3 is 14 residues long. Germline V gene sequence: CDR1 SQVTM, CDR2 ANQGSEA.

This clonotype was detected a few times. The rearrangement links TRBV18 to TRBJ2-4; D is ambiguous. V was pared by 0 bases and J by 5 bases, with 2 bases between. Germline V gene lookup returns CDR1 KGHSH and CDR2 LQKENI. The CDR3 consists of 12 residues. The CDR3 DNA reads as TGTGCCAGCTCACCACCAGAAAACATTCAGTACTTC. Its translation: CASSPPENIQYF.

CDR3 sequence (DNA): TGCGCCAGCAGCTCATACAGGGGTGCAGGAGGTGGCTACACCTTC. Translated: CASSSYRGAGGGYTF. The chain links TRBV4-1 to TRBJ1-2; 7 bases align to TRBD1. Germline V CDR1 and CDR2: MGHRA, YSYEKL. With 5 bases clipped from V and 7 bases from J, the junction kept 13 bases outside the gene matches. The CDR3 sequence is 15 residues long.

This clonotype was observed a few times. This chain joins TRBV6-2 or TRBV6-3 and TRBJ1-5, with a weak D call TRBD1 (5 bases). Trimming removed 7 bases from V and 2 bases from J, with 15 bases in between. The CDR3 covers 15 residues. Per germline, CDR1 MNHEY and CDR2 SVGEGT. CDR3 bases: TGTGCCAGCACCTCAGGGACGGTGGGCAATCAGCCCCAGCATTTT. Its translation is CASTSGTVGNQPQHF.

This clonotype was seen more than once but under ten times. The chain links TRBV4-2 to TRBJ2-2; D is perhaps TRBD1 (6 bases). This CDR3 contains 17 residues. Germline V gives CDR1 LGHNA, CDR2 YNFKEQ. V lost 0 bases, J lost 2 bases, and 13 bases lay in between. CDR3 DNA sequence: TGTGCCAGCAGCCAAGAACAGGGTCCGATTAACACCGGGGAGCTGTTTTTT. Protein sequence: CASSQEQGPINTGELFF.

This clonotype was observed a handful of times. The CDR3 region is CASSPSMTGGRYPSSYNEQFF. The CDR3 DNA follows: TGTGCCAGCAGCCCGAGTATGACGGGGGGCCGTTACCCCAGCTCCTACAATGAGCAGTTCTTC. The rearrangement joins TRBV4-2 to TRBJ2-1; possible D gene TRBD2, 7 bases. The CDR3 covers 21 residues. Trimming left V 4 bases short and J 0 bases short, with 28 bases between. CDR1 and CDR2 (germline): LGHNA, YNFKEQ.

The V gene is TRBV5-1, the J gene TRBJ1-4; D unclear. The germline V gene encodes CDR1 SGHRS and CDR2 YFSETQ. The V end lost 0 bases, the J end lost 10 bases, and 16 bases lay between the germline ends. The CDR3 spans 15 residues. The CDR3 sequence: CASSLAVGSFGKLFF. Written as DNA, the CDR3 is TGCGCCAGCAGCTTGGCCGTGGGCAGTTTTGGAAAACTGTTTTTT.

This clonotype was found once. The junction does not match germline at one end; this may be a read error. V is TRBV7-7 and J is TRBJ2-5; D might be TRBD1 (6 bases). The germline V gene encodes CDR1 SSHAT and CDR2 FNYEAQ (reference sequence). The CDR3 length is 13 residues. The CDR3 protein is CASSLTGMETQYF. DNA of the CDR3: TGTGCTAGCAGCTTAACAGGGATGGAGACCCAGTACTTC.

This clonotype has more than one count but fewer than ten. The chain couples TRBV9 to TRBJ2-3; 12 bases fit TRBD2. Germline-derived CDR1 and CDR2 are SGDLS and YYNGEE. This CDR3 has 18 residues. V was pared by 4 bases and J by 5 bases, with 14 bases of the junction left unmatched. The CDR3 sequence is CASSPSLAGGSRVDTQYF. The CDR3 DNA follows: TGTGCCAGCAGCCCCTCCCTAGCGGGAGGGTCGAGAGTAGATACGCAGTATTTT.

The chain combines TRBV4-1 with TRBJ1-1, with D tentatively TRBD1 (5 bases). Trimming left V 4 bases short and J 0 bases short, with 9 bases between. CDR3 size: 14 residues. Germline CDR1 and CDR2: MGHRA and YSYEKL. This CDR3 is CASSPGLLNTEAFF. Here the CDR3 DNA reads TGCGCCAGCAGCCCGGGACTGCTGAACACTGAAGCTTTCTTT.

The CDR3 nucleotides are TGCGCCAGCAGCGTGGGACTAGCGGGGGTTGTTGAGCAGTTCTTC. Translating gives CASSVGLAGVVEQFF. The V and J genes are TRBV5-1 and TRBJ2-1, with 14 bases fitting TRBD2. V was pared by 4 bases and J by 9 bases, with 6 bases of the junction left unmatched. The CDR3 is 15 residues long. Germline values: CDR1 SGHRS, CDR2 YFSETQ.

The chain employs TRBV27 and TRBJ2-7, with a possible D match to TRBD2 (6 bases). V lost 9 bases, J lost 0 bases, and 18 bases lay in between. Germline CDR1 and CDR2: MNHEY and SMNVEV (reference sequence). The CDR3 contains 15 residues. This CDR3 reads CASSELGTASYEQYF. As DNA, the CDR3 is TGTGCCAGTTCCGAACTTGGGACTGCCTCCTACGAGCAGTACTTC.

The rearrangement uses TRBV29-1 and TRBJ2-2; maybe TRBD1 (6 bases). There are 12 residues in the CDR3. The V end was cut by 7 bases, the J end by 4 bases, with 10 bases between. The germline gives CDR1 SQVTM, CDR2 ANQGSEA. The CDR3, as DNA: TGCAGCGCCCTCAGGGGCACCGGGGAGCTGTTTTTT. Translated, it gives CSALRGTGELFF.

The chain has TRBV6-2 or TRBV6-3 and TRBJ2-1; 8 nucleotides match TRBD1. With 5 bases clipped from V and 6 bases from J, the junction kept 6 bases outside the gene matches. Germline lookup yields CDR1 MNHEY and CDR2 SVGEGT. The CDR3 extends over 14 amino acids. DNA of the CDR3: TGTGCCAGCAGTACGGGACAGGAAGCCAATGAGCAGTTCTTC. Its protein product is CASSTGQEANEQFF.

This CDR3 reads CASSQGTGGLYEQYF. The DNA for the CDR3 is TGCGCCAGCAGCCAAGGGACAGGGGGCCTCTACGAGCAGTACTTC. This chain links TRBV4-3 with TRBJ2-7, with 11 bases matching TRBD1. The CDR3 extends over 15 amino acids. From germline, CDR1 is LGHNA and CDR2 YSLEER. Trimming cost V 1 base and J 3 bases; bases outside gene matches: 2.

The V gene is TRBV4-2, the J gene TRBJ1-2; D not resolved. CDR1 is LGHNA and CDR2 is YNFKEQ in the germline V gene. The CDR3 extends over 14 amino acids. V was pared by 0 bases and J by 11 bases, with 16 bases between. CDR3 residues: CASSQDSAIPSYTF. CDR3 nucleotide sequence: TGTGCCAGCAGCCAAGATTCTGCTATCCCCTCTTACACCTTC.

This sequence joins TRBV10-2 and TRBJ2-5, with 8 bases matching TRBD2. Germline lookup yields CDR1 WSHSY and CDR2 SAAADI. J gave up 5 bases and V 5 bases, and 13 bases lay outside the gene matches. This CDR3 has 16 residues. This CDR3 is CASSKRGGGRAETQYF. CDR3 in DNA: TGCGCCAGCAGTAAAAGAGGCGGGGGGCGCGCCGAGACCCAGTACTTC.

CDR3 loop: CASSFSDRPQHF. The CDR3, as DNA: TGTGCCAGCAGTTTCAGCGACCGGCCCCAGCATTTT. The chain links TRBV12-3 or TRBV12-4 to TRBJ1-5; D is unresolved. This CDR3 is 12 amino acids long. Trimming stripped 3 bases from V and 9 bases from J, with 9 bases between.

J is TRBJ2-2 and V is TRBV20-1, with a possible D match to TRBD2 (6 bases). The CDR3 sequence is 17 residues long. CDR1 and CDR2 (germline): DFQATT, SNEGSKA (reference sequence). Deletions cut 3 bases from V and 1 base from J, with 18 bases between. The DNA of the CDR3 is TGCAGTGCTAGGGGCCAGGAGGGGCGATGGAACACCGGGGAGCTGTTTTTT. Protein: CSARGQEGRWNTGELFF.